Shown below are 26 T cell receptor beta chains from a single sample sequenced in a study of T cells in Graves' hyperthyroidism and ophthalmopathy. Amplified regions were TCR beta CDR3 sequences from RNA transcripts. The TCR CDR3 first-round RT-PCR relied on the HTBI primer set. A single record per CDR3 protein comes from TCRdb applying MiXCR to the multiplex PCR reads. This repertoire shows around 580,000 distinct CDR3 sequences, 46% found once; its top ten account for roughly 8.2%. The sequenced sample consisted of peripheral blood or thyroid tissue (not recorded which). These receptors came from a woman younger than 30 with Graves' hyperthyroidism.

The chain links TRBV29-1 to TRBJ1-1; TRBD1 is a possible D gene (5 bases). Germline V gene sequence: CDR1 SQVTM, CDR2 ANQGSEA. V was pared by 4 bases and J by 4 bases, with 13 bases between. CDR3 length equals 13 residues. CDR3 bases: TGCAGCGTTGTCTCGATGGGGGGCACTGAAGCTTTCTTT. Translated, it gives CSVVSMGGTEAFF.

At least ten counts were recorded for this clonotype. The rearrangement joins TRBV12-3 or TRBV12-4 to TRBJ2-7; 10 bases are a match to TRBD1. The CDR3 is 13 residues long. V was pared by 9 bases and J by 4 bases, with 6 bases of the junction left unmatched. The CDR3 DNA is TGTGCCAGTTTCGGGACAGGGGATTACGAGCAGTACTTC. Encoded protein: CASFGTGDYEQYF.

This clonotype was seen at least ten times. V and J are TRBV20-1 and TRBJ2-7, with 7 bases matching TRBD2. With V trimmed by 3 bases and J by 1 base, 9 bases remained unmatched. CDR3 length: 15 amino acids. The germline CDR1 and CDR2 sequences are DFQATT and SNEGSKA (reference sequence). CDR3 amino acids: CSARAASGASYEQYF. CDR3 nucleotide sequence: TGCAGTGCTAGGGCAGCTAGCGGTGCGTCCTACGAGCAGTACTTC.

Points on this clonotype: A much larger clone is a single base away; this may be a read error. The V and J genes are TRBV7-2 and TRBJ2-6; the D is unclear. The CDR3 totals 15 residues. CDR1 is SGHTA and CDR2 is FQGNSA in the germline V gene. Trimming took 3 bases from V and 2 from J, leaving 8 bases between them. The CDR3 DNA sequence: TGTGCCAGCAGCTTGGTGGAAACTGGGGCCAACGTCCTGACTTTC. The encoded protein is CASSLVETGANVLTF.

This chain links TRBV10-3 with TRBJ1-1; 9 nucleotides align to TRBD1. The germline V gene has CDR1 ENHRY and CDR2 SYGVKD. The length of the CDR3 is 15 residues. V lost 6 bases, J lost 0 bases, and 5 bases stayed unmatched. The CDR3 is CAIRGQGPMNTEAFF. In nucleotides, the CDR3 is TGTGCCATCAGGGGACAGGGACCCATGAACACTGAAGCTTTCTTT.

This clonotype was seen more than once but under ten times. The chain joins TRBV5-1 to TRBJ1-2; no definite D call. CDR3 length: 16 residues. Germline CDR1 SGHRS, CDR2 YFSETQ. Between the trimmed V and J ends, which lost 2 bases and 3 bases, there was a span of 17 bases. The CDR3 DNA follows: TGCGCCAGCAGCTTCCCCTCAGCGAAGGGATACTATGGCTACACCTTC. It specifies CASSFPSAKGYYGYTF.

This chain joins TRBV20-1 and TRBJ1-4; 8 bases are a match to TRBD1. The CDR3 loop spans 16 amino acids. Germline values: CDR1 DFQATT, CDR2 SNEGSKA (reference sequence). The V segment lost 0 bases and the J segment 3 bases; nucleotides outside the gene matches: 6. CDR3 bases: TGCAGTGCTAGAGATGCCGGGACAGGCCCTAATGAAAAACTGTTTTTT. This gives the protein CSARDAGTGPNEKLFF.

V and J are TRBV10-3 and TRBJ1-4; no clear D. CDR3 length: 14 amino acids. The V gene lost 4 bases and the J gene lost 8 bases, with 14 bases spanning the gap. Germline V gene data show CDR1 as ENHRY and CDR2 as SYGVKD. The CDR3 coding sequence is TGTGCCATCAGTGCCTTAGCGGGAGTCGAAAAACTGTTTTTT. Protein: CAISALAGVEKLFF.

On this clonotype: A much larger clonotype is one base distant, so this may be a read error. Here the CDR3 DNA reads TGTGCCAGCAGTTCCTTACGGACGGAGGGTTGTGGCTACACCTTC. This encodes CASSSLRTEGCGYTF. This sequence joins TRBV11-2 and TRBJ1-2; D gene uncertain. CDR3 size: 15 residues. Trimming shortened V by 6 bases and J by 7 bases, and 21 bases separated the two germline ends. Germline V gene sequence: CDR1 SGHAT, CDR2 FQNNGV.

There are many counts of this clonotype. The chain links TRBV2 to TRBJ1-5; perhaps TRBD1 as D (5 bases). The CDR3 is 13 amino acids. Trimming took 7 bases from V and 4 from J, leaving 11 bases between them. Germline V lookup: CDR1 SNHLY, CDR2 FYNNEI. CDR3 coding DNA: TGTGCCAGCATCCGAGACAGTAATCAGCCCCAGCATTTT. Translation gives CASIRDSNQPQHF.

This clonotype was recorded a few times. This chain joins TRBV20-1 and TRBJ1-1, with D tentatively TRBD1 (5 bases). The germline V gene has CDR1 DFQATT and CDR2 SNEGSKA (reference sequence). V was shortened by 0 bases and J by 3 bases, with 11 bases between the two germline ends. The CDR3 is made up of 14 amino acids. This CDR3 reads CSARDEGRDTEAFF. Written as DNA, the CDR3 is TGCAGTGCTAGAGATGAAGGCAGGGACACTGAAGCTTTCTTT.

Many counts were recorded for this clonotype. The V gene is TRBV7-8, the J gene TRBJ1-2; the D gene is possibly TRBD1 (5 bases). Per the germline V gene, CDR1 is SGHVS and CDR2 is FQNEAQ. The V end lost 1 base, the J end lost 3 bases, and 12 bases lay between the germline ends. The CDR3 consists of 15 residues. This CDR3 is CASSLGQPSDYGYTF. For the CDR3, the DNA is TGTGCCAGCAGCTTAGGACAGCCATCTGACTATGGCTACACCTTC.

This clonotype came up many times. The rearrangement links TRBV7-3 to TRBJ1-4, with 7 bases fitting TRBD1. The CDR3 sequence is 13 residues long. The V and J ends lost 11 bases and 7 bases, in that order; junction bases with no gene match: 10. Germline CDR1 and CDR2: SGHTA and FQGTGA. In DNA, the CDR3 is TGTGCCCGATCGACAGGGTTTGGTGAAAAACTGTTTTTT. Protein product: CARSTGFGEKLFF.

This clonotype was seen a few times. The rearrangement uses TRBV9 and TRBJ2-7; the match to TRBD1 covers 7 bases. Trimming cost V 4 bases and J 2 bases; bases outside gene matches: 12. Germline CDR1 SGDLS, CDR2 YYNGEE. The CDR3 is 16 residues long. In DNA, the CDR3 is TGTGCCAGCAGCCCCACCCCGACAGGGAATACCTACGAGCAGTACTTC. Encoded protein: CASSPTPTGNTYEQYF.

The chain is built from TRBV11-1 and TRBJ2-5, with 8 bases matching TRBD2. The CDR3 consists of 16 residues. V dropped 0 bases and J dropped 5; count of bases not matched to a gene: 8. Germline values: CDR1 SGHAT, CDR2 FQDESV (reference sequence). The CDR3 coding sequence is TGTGCCAGCAGCTTAGCGATGGGTAGCGGGACCGAGACCCAGTACTTC. This translates into CASSLAMGSGTETQYF.

This chain uses TRBV20-1 with TRBJ2-5, with a weak D call TRBD1 (5 bases). V shed 0 bases and J shed 9 bases, with 23 bases lying between them. Germline values: CDR1 DFQATT, CDR2 SNEGSKA (reference sequence). This CDR3 comprises 16 residues. The CDR3 reads CSARDARVGSNQPQYF. The CDR3 DNA reads TGCAGTGCTAGAGATGCCAGGGTGGGTAGCAATCAGCCCCAGTACTTC.

This chain uses TRBV15 with TRBJ1-5; a possible D gene is TRBD1 (6 bases). V was pared by 3 bases and J by 3 bases, with 12 bases between. Looked up from germline, CDR1 is LNHNV and CDR2 is YYDKDF (reference sequence). The CDR3 sequence is 15 residues long. The CDR3 reads CATSSTTGDNQPQHF. DNA of the CDR3: TGTGCCACCAGCAGTACGACAGGCGACAATCAGCCCCAGCATTTT.

The chain couples TRBV2 to TRBJ1-3; 7 bases match TRBD1. With 6 bases clipped from V and 2 bases from J, the junction kept 13 bases outside the gene matches. This CDR3 contains 17 residues. The V gene's germline CDR1 is SNHLY and CDR2 FYNNEI. The CDR3 spells CASSARQGPGTGNTIYF. The CDR3 region has the DNA TGTGCCAGCAGCGCCCGACAGGGCCCCGGGACTGGAAACACCATATATTTT.

This clonotype occurred many times. The junction departs from germline at one end; a sequencing error may be responsible. The CDR3 bases are TGCAGGGTTGGGCGGGACAGGGGGACTGAAGCTTTCTTT. This codes for CRVGRDRGTEAFF. The J gene is TRBJ1-1, the V gene TRBV29-1; TRBD1 agrees at 11 bases. Germline assignment: CDR1 SQVTM and CDR2 ANQGSEA. The CDR3 runs to 13 residues.

The V call is TRBV7-9, the J call TRBJ1-1, with D perhaps TRBD1 (6 bases). Germline CDR1 and CDR2: SEHNR and FQNEAQ (reference sequence). The ends were cut back, 5 bases at V and 6 bases at J, with 13 bases in the middle. The CDR3 contains 13 residues. The CDR3 sequence is CASSQNRVAEAFF. The CDR3 region has the DNA TGTGCCAGCAGCCAAAACAGGGTAGCTGAAGCTTTCTTT.

This clonotype was seen repeatedly, ten times or more. The chain couples TRBV20-1 to TRBJ1-4; D not resolved. Germline loops: CDR1 DFQATT, CDR2 SNEGSKA (reference sequence). V lost 1 base, J lost 8 bases, and 11 bases lay in between. CDR3 length: 13 residues. CDR3: CSARGESWEKLFF. DNA of the CDR3: TGCAGTGCTAGAGGGGAAAGCTGGGAAAAACTGTTTTTT.

At least ten counts were recorded for this clonotype. The chain recombines TRBV12-3 or TRBV12-4 with TRBJ1-5, with D possibly being TRBD1 (6 bases). The CDR3 runs to 15 residues. The germline V and J ends were trimmed by 3 bases and 2 bases, with 11 bases remaining between them. DNA for the CDR3: TGTGCCAGCAGTTTCGCAGACAGGCGCAATCAGCCCCAGCATTTT. The encoded protein is CASSFADRRNQPQHF.

This clonotype appeared many times. This CDR3 is CASSRVTYGYTF. The CDR3 DNA reads as TGTGCCAGCAGTCGAGTCACCTATGGCTACACCTTC. The V call is TRBV12-3 or TRBV12-4, the J call TRBJ1-2; D is unresolved. The V end was cut by 5 bases, the J end by 4 bases, with 8 bases between. This CDR3 region has 12 residues.

The CDR3 here is CATEDRGDEAFF. Here the CDR3 DNA reads TGTGCCACCGAGGACAGGGGGGATGAAGCTTTCTTT. The chain employs TRBV24-1 and TRBJ1-1; 10 bases map to TRBD1. The ends lost 9 bases at V and 7 bases at J; junction bases unmatched: 4. The germline CDR1 and CDR2 sequences are KGHDR and SFDVKD. There are 12 residues in the CDR3.

This clonotype was found a few times. The chain has TRBV2 and TRBJ2-3; D is possibly TRBD2 (6 bases). This CDR3 has 15 amino acids. V lost 6 bases and J lost 0, with 13 bases in between. Germline V CDR1 and CDR2: SNHLY, FYNNEI. The CDR3 nucleotides read TGTGCCAGCAGCGTTAGCGGCCCTAGCACAGATACGCAGTATTTT. As protein: CASSVSGPSTDTQYF.

This chain connects TRBV19 to TRBJ2-1; 10 nucleotides line up with TRBD2. CDR1 and CDR2 from the germline V gene are LNHDA and SQIVND (reference sequence). CDR3 size: 15 residues. The V segment lost 2 bases and the J segment 6 bases; nucleotides outside the gene matches: 4. The CDR3 region has the DNA TGTGCCAGTAGTATACTAGCGGGAGAATCCAATGAGCAGTTCTTC. This encodes CASSILAGESNEQFF.